The 27 T cell receptor beta chains listed next were all sequenced from one sample in a study of T cell repertoires in aging, cancer and after chemotherapy. The template was genomic DNA from peripheral blood, not RNA. Multiplex touch-down PCR with TRB-A/B primers amplified rearranged V-D-J TRB sequences. One entry per CDR3 protein, called by TCRdb with MiXCR from the multiplex PCR reads. The sample has 400 to 600 distinct CDR3 sequences, roughly 29% seen once. Sequenced: blood. These receptors were taken from a human donor with a solid tumor.

Only a few counts were recorded for this clonotype. The gene calls are TRBV5-1 and TRBJ2-6, with TRBD1 identical over 7 bases. CDR3 size: 17 residues. Trimming took 1 base from V and 0 from J; bases not matched to a gene: 4. Germline CDR1 reads SGHRS; CDR2 reads YFSETQ. The CDR3 coding sequence is TGCGCCAGCAGCTTGACTGGGACAGACTCTGGGGCCAACGTCCTGACTTTC. It yields the protein CASSLTGTDSGANVLTF.

The rearrangement uses TRBV20-1 and TRBJ2-5, with 14 positions matching TRBD2. The length of the CDR3 is 15 residues. Trimming removed 6 bases from V and 7 bases from J; junction bases left unmatched: 10. CDR1 is DFQATT and CDR2 is SNEGSKA in the germline V gene (reference sequence). CDR3 sequence (DNA): TGCAGTGCCCTGACTAGCGGGAGGGCTCAGGGGACCCAGTACTTC. Protein sequence: CSALTSGRAQGTQYF.

This chain links TRBV7-2 with TRBJ2-1; 8 bases agree with TRBD2. The CDR3 totals 17 residues. Looked up from germline, CDR1 is SGHTA and CDR2 is FQGNSA. Germline trimming cut 1 base from V and 6 bases from J; bases unmatched to any gene: 11. CDR3 residues: CASSLVSGLAWGNEQFF. The CDR3, as DNA: TGTGCCAGCAGCTTAGTTAGCGGACTAGCCTGGGGCAATGAGCAGTTCTTC.

The J gene is TRBJ2-7, the V gene TRBV28; weak D call: TRBD2 (5 bases). The germline V gene has CDR1 MDHEN and CDR2 SYDVKM. The CDR3 contains 13 residues. V lost 3 bases, J lost 3 bases, and 9 bases lay in between. CDR3 bases: TGTGCCAGCAGTTTCGGGGTACTCTACGAGCAGTACTTC. Translation: CASSFGVLYEQYF.

This clonotype was detected only a few times. The gene calls are TRBV5-4 and TRBJ2-7; D unclear. The CDR3 is 11 residues long. The germline CDR1 and CDR2 sequences are SGHNT and YYREEE (reference sequence). V was cut by 3 bases and J by 6 bases, with 7 bases left in between. The DNA for the CDR3 is TGTGCCAGCAGCTCCCACGGCGAGCAGTACTTC. The encoded protein is CASSSHGEQYF.

The rearrangement joins TRBV6-1 to TRBJ1-5, with 11 bases matching TRBD1. In germline, CDR1 is MNHNS, CDR2 SASEGT. The CDR3 length is 18 residues. V was pared by 6 bases and J by 0 bases, with 10 bases of the junction left unmatched. The CDR3 here is CASRDRGPWGDSNQPQHF. In nucleotides, the CDR3 is TGTGCCAGCAGGGACAGGGGGCCGTGGGGCGATAGCAATCAGCCCCAGCATTTT.

This clonotype was counted only a few times. This chain joins TRBV19 and TRBJ2-3, with D perhaps TRBD2 (6 bases). Deletions cut 6 bases from V and 6 bases from J, with 19 bases between. The length of the CDR3 is 15 residues. Germline CDR1 is LNHDA and CDR2 is SQIVND (reference sequence). CDR3 loop: CASRLLASVADTQYF. Written as DNA, the CDR3 is TGTGCCAGTAGGCTGCTTGCTAGCGTGGCGGATACGCAGTATTTT. Filled out from reference TRBV19 and TRBJ2-3, the complete variable domain reads DGGITQSPKYLFRKEGQNVTLSCEQNLNHDAMYWYRQDPGQGLRLIYYSQIVNDFQKGDIAEGYSVSREKKESFPLTVTSAQKNPTAFYLCASRLLASVADTQYFGPGTRLTVL.

This clonotype was recorded a few times. The chain has TRBV6-2 or TRBV6-3 and TRBJ1-5, with D maybe TRBD1 (5 bases). Trimming left V 5 bases short and J 0 bases short, with 11 bases between. CDR3 length: 15 residues. CDR1 and CDR2 (germline): MNHEY, SVGEGT. The CDR3 is CASSGPGGSNQPQHF. CDR3 nucleotides: TGTGCCAGCAGTGGCCCCGGGGGTAGCAATCAGCCCCAGCATTTT.

This clonotype was picked up one time. The chain joins TRBV15 to TRBJ2-3, with D maybe TRBD2 (6 bases). The germline CDR1 and CDR2 sequences are LNHNV and YYDKDF (reference sequence). The CDR3 totals 16 residues. V was pared by 1 base and J by 1 base, with 12 bases between. The CDR3 nucleotides are TGTGCCACCAGCAGAGGTGGGGGGACCGGCACAGATACGCAGTATTTT. It is translated as CATSRGGGTGTDTQYF.

As for this clonotype: It may be a read error: a sequence one base away is much more abundant. V gene TRBV6-5 combines with J gene TRBJ2-7; tentatively, D is TRBD1 (5 bases). Trimming left V 2 bases short and J 3 bases short, with 17 bases between. The CDR3 consists of 16 residues. The germline V gene has CDR1 MNHEY and CDR2 SVGAGI. As DNA, the CDR3 is TGTGCCAGCAGTTACAACGCACAGGTGGTCCACTACGAGCAGTACTTC. Translated, it gives CASSYNAQVVHYEQYF.

V and J are TRBV15 and TRBJ1-3; D may be TRBD1 (6 bases). This CDR3 comprises 20 residues. Germline CDR1 is LNHNV and CDR2 is YYDKDF (reference sequence). V shed 0 bases and J shed 1 base, with 22 bases lying between them. CDR3 sequence reads: CATSRDRSRGTSSSGNTIYF. CDR3 in DNA: TGTGCCACCAGCAGAGATCGGAGTAGGGGGACCTCCTCATCTGGAAACACCATATATTTT.

A remark on this clonotype: Given a much more abundant clone one base away, this may be a read error. V gene TRBV18 combines with J gene TRBJ2-7; D uncertain. The CDR3 is made up of 13 amino acids. The germline gives CDR1 KGHSH, CDR2 LQKENI. The CDR3 here is CASSPIETYKQYF. The CDR3 nucleotides are TGTGCCAGCTCACCGATCGAGACCTACAAGCAGTACTTC.

The V call is TRBV6-5, the J call TRBJ2-2; 7 positions match TRBD2. This CDR3 is built from 14 residues. J was trimmed by 6 bases and V by 10 bases; bases with no gene match: 11. The germline V gene has CDR1 MNHEY and CDR2 SVGAGI. The chain's CDR3 is CATKYLSGPGELFF. CDR3 sequence (DNA): TGTGCCACAAAATACCTTAGCGGGCCCGGGGAGCTGTTTTTT.

This clonotype was counted a few times. The gene calls are TRBV5-6 and TRBJ2-1; D is possibly TRBD1 or TRBD2 (5 bases each). Germline CDR1 is SGHDT and CDR2 is YYEEEE. This CDR3 is built from 14 residues. V lost 2 bases and J lost 8, with 14 bases in between. CDR3 nucleotides: TGTGCCAGCAGCTTAGGGGACCCGGTCCATGAGCAGTTCTTC. Protein: CASSLGDPVHEQFF.

By sample share, this clonotype is large. The CDR3 is CASSYSAGRGYTF. The CDR3 coding sequence is TGTGCCAGCAGTTACTCGGCCGGCAGAGGCTACACCTTC. This chain links TRBV6-5 with TRBJ1-2; no clear D gene. Trimming removed 0 bases at V and 8 bases at J, with 10 bases between. This CDR3 has 13 residues. Germline CDR1 reads MNHEY; CDR2 reads SVGAGI.

The chain carries TRBV30 and TRBJ2-4; TRBD2 is a possible D gene (5 bases). Trimming took off 4 bases at V and 6 bases at J, with 13 bases between the two ends. CDR3 size: 13 residues. Germline V CDR1 and CDR2: GTSNPN, SVGIG (reference sequence). CDR3 DNA sequence: TGTGCCTGGACCGACCCCGGGGTAAACATTCAGTACTTC. It codes for CAWTDPGVNIQYF.

The J gene is TRBJ1-2, the V gene TRBV12-3 or TRBV12-4, with D perhaps matching TRBD1 (6 bases). V shed 6 bases and J shed 4 bases, with 21 bases lying between them. The CDR3 is made up of 16 amino acids. Here the CDR3 DNA reads TGTGCCAGCAGACCCGACCCGGGGGCGCCGGGCTATGGCTACACCTTC. Amino acid sequence: CASRPDPGAPGYGYTF.

In this sample, this clonotype is large (0.1 to 1%). This rearrangement joins TRBV10-3 to TRBJ1-2, with no clear D. V gave up 6 bases and J gave up 2 bases, with 7 bases separating them. Germline CDR1 ENHRY, CDR2 SYGVKD. This CDR3 region has 12 residues. The CDR3 spells CAISGPNYGYTF. In nucleotides, the CDR3 is TGTGCCATCAGCGGTCCGAACTATGGCTACACCTTC.

The rearrangement links TRBV4-2 to TRBJ2-2; 9 nucleotides match TRBD2. Germline V gene data show CDR1 as LGHNA and CDR2 as YNFKEQ. With 0 bases clipped from V and 4 bases from J, the junction kept 9 bases outside the gene matches. This CDR3 is 18 amino acids long. The CDR3 region is CASSQDPTAGGPTGELFF. The DNA for the CDR3 is TGTGCCAGCAGCCAAGATCCGACAGCGGGGGGCCCCACCGGGGAGCTGTTTTTT.

This chain uses TRBV27 with TRBJ2-3, with 7 positions matching TRBD2. Germline CDR1 is MNHEY and CDR2 is SMNVEV (reference sequence). The CDR3 is 17 amino acids. V lost 5 bases, J lost 1 base, and 12 bases stayed unmatched. CDR3 loop: CASSPSGGLQGTDTQYF. For the CDR3, the DNA is TGTGCCAGCAGTCCGTCGGGGGGTTTACAAGGCACAGATACGCAGTATTTT.

As concerns this clonotype: The junction shows a germline mismatch at one end, possibly a read error. The genes are TRBV7-3 and TRBJ1-1; D uncertain. This CDR3 region has 14 residues. Germline-derived CDR1 and CDR2 are SGHTA and FQGTGA. The CDR3 sequence is CASSAGDGNTKAFF. DNA of the CDR3: TGTGCCAGCAGCGCGGGCGATGGGAACACTAAAGCTTTCTTT.

This clonotype counts as large. This sequence joins TRBV30 and TRBJ2-7; unclear D gene. The CDR3 is 14 residues long. Germline V gene sequence: CDR1 GTSNPN, CDR2 SVGIG (reference sequence). Trimming shortened V by 4 bases and J by 4 bases, and 17 bases separated the two germline ends. In nucleotides, the CDR3 is TGTGCCTGGAAGTACGGTTTCACCGGTTACGAGCAGTACTTC. The encoded protein is CAWKYGFTGYEQYF.

On this clonotype: A clone one base away is much larger, so this may be a read error. The rearrangement uses TRBV27 and TRBJ2-7; 7 bases line up with TRBD2. J was trimmed by 6 bases and V by 4 bases; bases with no gene match: 12. CDR1 is MNHEY and CDR2 is SMNVEV in the germline V gene (reference sequence). The CDR3 runs to 15 residues. The CDR3 region is CASSSGLEGGREQYF. The CDR3 DNA sequence: TGTGCCAGCAGTTCAGGACTAGAGGGAGGCCGCGAGCAGTACTTC.

By share, this clonotype counts as large (0.1 to 1%). This sequence joins TRBV7-9 and TRBJ2-7, with a weak D call TRBD1 (6 bases). The germline gives CDR1 SEHNR, CDR2 FQNEAQ (reference sequence). The CDR3 loop spans 12 amino acids. Trimming left V 5 bases short and J 4 bases short, with 9 bases between. CDR3 sequence: CASSKDSYEQYF. The CDR3 DNA reads TGTGCCAGCAGCAAGGACAGTTACGAGCAGTACTTC.

The gene calls are TRBV20-1 and TRBJ2-5; D ambiguous. The CDR3 extends over 15 amino acids. The V and J ends lost 0 bases and 3 bases respectively, with 14 bases between them. Germline V lookup: CDR1 DFQATT, CDR2 SNEGSKA (reference sequence). The CDR3 protein is CSARDLRQAEETQYF. The CDR3, as DNA: TGCAGTGCTAGAGATCTGAGGCAGGCGGAAGAGACCCAGTACTTC.

The chain combines TRBV19 with TRBJ2-3; maybe TRBD2 (6 bases). V was cut by 5 bases and J by 0 bases, with 9 bases left in between. The CDR3 totals 14 residues. The germline V gene encodes CDR1 LNHDA and CDR2 SQIVND (reference sequence). CDR3 DNA sequence: TGTGCCAGTAGTGAGGGACTCAGCACAGATACGCAGTATTTT. Translation: CASSEGLSTDTQYF.

CDR3 DNA: TGTGCCAGCAGCTTAGGTGGGGCGGGATCAACCTACAATGAGCAGTTCTTC. This sequence encodes CASSLGGAGSTYNEQFF. The chain recombines TRBV11-2 with TRBJ2-1; tentatively, D is TRBD2 (6 bases). The CDR3 has 17 residues. V lost 1 base and J 2 bases, leaving 15 bases between the germline ends. Germline values: CDR1 SGHAT, CDR2 FQNNGV.